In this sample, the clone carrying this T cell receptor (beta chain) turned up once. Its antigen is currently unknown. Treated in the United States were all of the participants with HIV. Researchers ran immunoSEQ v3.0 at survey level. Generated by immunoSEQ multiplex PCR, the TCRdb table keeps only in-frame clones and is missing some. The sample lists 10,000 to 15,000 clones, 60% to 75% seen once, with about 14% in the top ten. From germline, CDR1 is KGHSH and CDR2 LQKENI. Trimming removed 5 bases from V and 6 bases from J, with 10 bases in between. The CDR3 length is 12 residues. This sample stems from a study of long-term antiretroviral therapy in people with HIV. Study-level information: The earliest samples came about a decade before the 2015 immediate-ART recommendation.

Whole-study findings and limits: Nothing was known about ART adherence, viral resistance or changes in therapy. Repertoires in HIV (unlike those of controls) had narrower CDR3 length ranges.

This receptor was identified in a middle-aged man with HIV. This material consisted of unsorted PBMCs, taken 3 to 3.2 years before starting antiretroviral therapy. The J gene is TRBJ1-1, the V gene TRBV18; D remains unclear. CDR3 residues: CASSSGNPEAFF. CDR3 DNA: TGTGCCAGCTCATCGGGGAATCCTGAAGCTTTCTTT.